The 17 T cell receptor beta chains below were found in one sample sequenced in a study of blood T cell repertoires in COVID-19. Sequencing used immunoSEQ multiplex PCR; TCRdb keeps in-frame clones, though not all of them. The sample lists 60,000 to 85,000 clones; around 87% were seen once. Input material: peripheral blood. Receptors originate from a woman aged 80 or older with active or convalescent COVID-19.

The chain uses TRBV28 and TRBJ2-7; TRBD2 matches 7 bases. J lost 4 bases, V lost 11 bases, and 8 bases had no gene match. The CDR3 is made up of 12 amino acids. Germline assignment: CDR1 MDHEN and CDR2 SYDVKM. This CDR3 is CAVGGVGYEQYF. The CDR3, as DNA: TGTGCCGTGGGGGGGGTAGGATACGAGCAGTACTTC.

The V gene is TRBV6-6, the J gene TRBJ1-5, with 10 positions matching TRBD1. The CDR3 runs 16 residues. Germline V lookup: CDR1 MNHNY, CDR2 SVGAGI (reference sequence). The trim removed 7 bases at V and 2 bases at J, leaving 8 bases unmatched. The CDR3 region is CASTEETGGGNQPQHF. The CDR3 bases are TGTGCCAGCACCGAGGAGACAGGGGGCGGCAATCAGCCCCAGCATTTT.

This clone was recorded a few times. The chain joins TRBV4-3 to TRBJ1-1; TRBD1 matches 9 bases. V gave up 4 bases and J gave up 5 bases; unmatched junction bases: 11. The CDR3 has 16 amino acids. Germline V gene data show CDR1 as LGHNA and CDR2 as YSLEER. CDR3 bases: TGCGCCAGCAGCCGGGGGACAGGGCCTAGGGGGACTGAAGCTTTCTTT. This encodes CASSRGTGPRGTEAFF.

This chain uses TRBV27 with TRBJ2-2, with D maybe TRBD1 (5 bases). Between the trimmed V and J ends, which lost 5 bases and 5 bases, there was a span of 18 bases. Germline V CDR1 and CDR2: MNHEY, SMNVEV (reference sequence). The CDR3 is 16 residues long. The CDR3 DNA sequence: TGTGCCAGCAGTCCCCGCCCGACAGCTAAGACCGGGGAGCTGTTTTTT. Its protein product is CASSPRPTAKTGELFF.

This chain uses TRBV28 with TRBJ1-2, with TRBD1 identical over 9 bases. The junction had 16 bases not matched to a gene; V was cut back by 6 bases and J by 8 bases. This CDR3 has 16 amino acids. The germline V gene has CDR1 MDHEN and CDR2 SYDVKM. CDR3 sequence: CASSLTGTGGGGGYTF. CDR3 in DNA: TGTGCCAGCAGCCTTACAGGCACAGGGGGCGGCGGCGGCTACACCTTC.

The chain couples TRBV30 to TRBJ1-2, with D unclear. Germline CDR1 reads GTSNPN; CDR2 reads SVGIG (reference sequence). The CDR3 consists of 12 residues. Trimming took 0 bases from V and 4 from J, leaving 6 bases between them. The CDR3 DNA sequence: TGTGCCTGGAGTGTCGGTACCTATGGCTACACCTTC. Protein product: CAWSVGTYGYTF.

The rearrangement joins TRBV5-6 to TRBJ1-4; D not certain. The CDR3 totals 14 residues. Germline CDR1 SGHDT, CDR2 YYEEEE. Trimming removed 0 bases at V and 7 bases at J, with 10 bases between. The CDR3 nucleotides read TGTGCCAGCAGCTTGGGGGCGGGGTTTGAAAAACTGTTTTTT. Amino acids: CASSLGAGFEKLFF.

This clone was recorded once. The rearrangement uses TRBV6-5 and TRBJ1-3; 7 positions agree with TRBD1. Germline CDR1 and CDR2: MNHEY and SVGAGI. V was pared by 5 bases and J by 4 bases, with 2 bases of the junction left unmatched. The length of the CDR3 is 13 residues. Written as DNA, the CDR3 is TGTGCCAGCAGTCAGGGGGGCGGAAACACCATATATTTT. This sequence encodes CASSQGGGNTIYF.

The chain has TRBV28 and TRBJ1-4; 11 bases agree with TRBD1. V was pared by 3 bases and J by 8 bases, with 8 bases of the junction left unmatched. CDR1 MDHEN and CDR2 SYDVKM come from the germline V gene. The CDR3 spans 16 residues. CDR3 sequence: CASSFPGTGGGEKLFF. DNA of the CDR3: TGTGCCAGCAGTTTTCCCGGGACAGGGGGTGGGGAAAAACTGTTTTTT.

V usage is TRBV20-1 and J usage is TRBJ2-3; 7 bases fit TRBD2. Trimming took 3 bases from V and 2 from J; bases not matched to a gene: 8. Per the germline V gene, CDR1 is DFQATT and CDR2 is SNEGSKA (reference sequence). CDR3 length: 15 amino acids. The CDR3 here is CSASPPRGNTDTQYF. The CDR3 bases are TGCAGTGCTAGTCCCCCGCGGGGGAACACAGATACGCAGTATTTT.

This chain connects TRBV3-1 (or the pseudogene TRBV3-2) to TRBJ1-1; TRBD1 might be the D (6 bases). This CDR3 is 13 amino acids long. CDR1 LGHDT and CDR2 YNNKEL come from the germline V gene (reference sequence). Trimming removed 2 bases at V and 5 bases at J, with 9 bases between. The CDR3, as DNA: TGTGCCAGCAGCCAAAGGGGGTGGACTGAAGCTTTCTTT. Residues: CASSQRGWTEAFF.

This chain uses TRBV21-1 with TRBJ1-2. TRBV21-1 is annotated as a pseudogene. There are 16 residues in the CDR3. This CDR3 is CASPFSGGPSNYGYTF. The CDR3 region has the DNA TGTGCCAGCCCTTTCTCCGGGGGACCTTCTAACTATGGCTACACCTTC.

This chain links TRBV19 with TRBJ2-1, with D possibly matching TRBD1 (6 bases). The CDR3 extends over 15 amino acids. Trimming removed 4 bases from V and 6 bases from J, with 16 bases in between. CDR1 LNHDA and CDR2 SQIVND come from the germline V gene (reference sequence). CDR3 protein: CASSKIATGANEQFF. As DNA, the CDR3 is TGTGCCAGTAGTAAGATTGCGACAGGAGCCAATGAGCAGTTCTTC.

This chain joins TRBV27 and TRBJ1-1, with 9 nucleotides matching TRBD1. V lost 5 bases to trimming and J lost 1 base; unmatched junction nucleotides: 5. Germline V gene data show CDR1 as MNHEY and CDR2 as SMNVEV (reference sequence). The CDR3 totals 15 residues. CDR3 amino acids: CASSRDRARNTEAFF. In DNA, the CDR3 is TGTGCCAGCAGTCGGGACAGGGCCCGGAACACTGAAGCTTTCTTT.

The CDR3 DNA follows: TGTGCAGCCAGCACGGGAGCCCTGGACCGGGAAAAACTGTTTTTT. Protein: CAASTGALDREKLFF. The gene calls are TRBV28 and TRBJ1-4; D uncertain. This CDR3 region has 15 residues. Germline-derived CDR1 and CDR2 are MDHEN and SYDVKM.

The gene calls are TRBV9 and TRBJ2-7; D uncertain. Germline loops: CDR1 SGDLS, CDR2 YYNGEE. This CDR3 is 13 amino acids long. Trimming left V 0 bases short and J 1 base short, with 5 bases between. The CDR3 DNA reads TGTGCCAGCAGCGTAGGACAATCCTACGAGCAGTACTTC. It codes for CASSVGQSYEQYF.

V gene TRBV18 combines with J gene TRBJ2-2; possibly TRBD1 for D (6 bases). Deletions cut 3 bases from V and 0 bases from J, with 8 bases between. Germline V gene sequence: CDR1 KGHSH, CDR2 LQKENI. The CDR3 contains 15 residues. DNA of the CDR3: TGTGCCAGCTCACCTGACAGGCCGAACACCGGGGAGCTGTTTTTT. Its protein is CASSPDRPNTGELFF.